Presented here are 31 T cell receptor beta chains from one specimen sequenced in a study of OX40 agonist ivuxolimab in advanced cancers. The data were produced by immunoSEQ multiplex PCR, yet TCRdb's version contains in-frame clones alone and is incomplete. The sample records about 73,000 clones, 92% being singletons. The sample consisted of CD4+ or CD8+ T cells sorted from blood, taken in a trial of the OX40 agonist ivuxolimab. All receptors derive from an adult with an advanced solid tumor such as melanoma, head and neck, liver or kidney cancer.

This clone has a single count. V and J are TRBV5-1 and TRBJ2-1; TRBD1 matches at 7 bases. There are 21 residues in the CDR3. Germline V CDR1 and CDR2: SGHRS, YFSETQ. V shed 4 bases, J shed 0 bases, and the junction held 22 bases outside the gene matches. The DNA of the CDR3 is TGCGCCAGCAGCCTGACAGGGACCTACCAGTTACACTTGAGCTCCTACAATGAGCAGTTCTTC. This sequence encodes CASSLTGTYQLHLSSYNEQFF.

This sequence joins TRBV19 and TRBJ2-3; D is unresolved. Germline V gene lookup returns CDR1 LNHDA and CDR2 SQIVND (reference sequence). The CDR3 has 15 residues. Deletions cut 3 bases from V and 0 bases from J, with 10 bases between. The CDR3: CASSITALSTDTQYF. CDR3 DNA: TGTGCCAGTAGTATTACGGCACTGAGCACAGATACGCAGTATTTT.

V usage is TRBV7-6 and J usage is TRBJ1-3; TRBD1 is a possible D gene (6 bases). V lost 0 bases, J lost 8 bases, and 11 bases lay in between. This CDR3 is 14 amino acids long. The germline V gene encodes CDR1 SGHVS and CDR2 FNYEAQ. CDR3 loop: CASSLASGTHTIYF. In nucleotides, the CDR3 is TGTGCCAGCAGCTTAGCGAGCGGGACACACACCATATATTTT.

This chain uses TRBV19 with TRBJ1-5; TRBD1 might be the D (5 bases). V lost 8 bases, J lost 2 bases, and 16 bases lay in between. The CDR3 has 15 amino acids. From germline, CDR1 is LNHDA and CDR2 SQIVND (reference sequence). The DNA for the CDR3 is TGTGCCAGTGGGCCCCTCGACAGACGCAATCAGCCCCAGCATTTT. Its translation: CASGPLDRRNQPQHF.

The chain combines TRBV11-3 with TRBJ1-1; D unclear. V gave up 1 base and J gave up 2 bases, with 8 bases separating them. CDR1 SGHNT and CDR2 YENEEA come from the germline V gene. This CDR3 contains 14 residues. The CDR3 here is CASSLVDGNTEAFF. CDR3 coding DNA: TGTGCCAGCAGCTTAGTCGACGGTAACACTGAAGCTTTCTTT.

The V call is TRBV5-6, the J call TRBJ2-1; D gene unclear. The CDR3 runs 18 residues. Deletions cut 4 bases from V and 0 bases from J, with 20 bases between. Germline V gene data show CDR1 as SGHDT and CDR2 as YYEEEE. The CDR3 sequence: CASSPTVSGPASYNEQFF. CDR3 sequence (DNA): TGTGCCAGCAGCCCTACAGTGTCCGGGCCCGCCTCCTACAATGAGCAGTTCTTC.

The CDR3 nucleotides read TGTGCCAGCAGCTTAGGAATCGGATACAATGAGCAGTTCTTC. This sequence encodes CASSLGIGYNEQFF. The J gene is TRBJ2-1, the V gene TRBV7-6, with D unclear. The V end was cut by 1 base, the J end by 4 bases, with 8 bases between. Germline lookup yields CDR1 SGHVS and CDR2 FNYEAQ. The CDR3 runs 14 residues.

The CDR3 region is CASSVGFDVEREGFETQYF. For the CDR3, the DNA is TGTGCCAGCAGCGTAGGGTTTGATGTGGAGCGGGAGGGTTTTGAGACCCAGTACTTC. The chain uses TRBV9 and TRBJ2-5, with TRBD2 matching 10 bases. The germline V gene encodes CDR1 SGDLS and CDR2 YYNGEE. The CDR3 length is 19 residues. The ends lost 0 bases at V and 5 bases at J; junction bases unmatched: 16.

In this sample, this clone turned up once. The chain combines TRBV7-2 with TRBJ2-5, with 14 bases identical to TRBD2. The CDR3 has 17 amino acids. V lost 3 bases and J lost 1; bases outside the gene matches: 4. Germline-derived CDR1 and CDR2 are SGHTA and FQGNSA. This CDR3 reads CASSLGTSGSGQETQYF. In nucleotides, the CDR3 is TGTGCCAGCAGCTTGGGGACTAGCGGGAGTGGCCAAGAGACCCAGTACTTC.

The V and J genes are TRBV29-1 and TRBJ2-2, with D maybe TRBD1 (5 bases). V was cut by 5 bases and J by 6 bases, with 16 bases left in between. In germline, CDR1 is SQVTM, CDR2 ANQGSEA. CDR3 length equals 14 residues. The CDR3 region is CSVQGTQAAGELFF. Here the CDR3 DNA reads TGCAGCGTTCAGGGTACCCAAGCCGCCGGGGAGCTGTTTTTT.

V usage is TRBV9 and J usage is TRBJ2-1, with 9 nucleotides matching TRBD2. V shed 0 bases, J shed 3 bases, and the junction held 4 bases outside the gene matches. The germline V gene has CDR1 SGDLS and CDR2 YYNGEE. The CDR3 runs 16 residues. This CDR3 is CASSVGSSGVYNEQFF. Here the CDR3 DNA reads TGTGCCAGCAGCGTAGGGTCTAGCGGGGTCTACAATGAGCAGTTCTTC.

V and J are TRBV7-2 and TRBJ2-5; 9 nucleotides match TRBD2. The CDR3 is 15 residues long. V lost 5 bases to trimming and J lost 2 bases; unmatched junction nucleotides: 6. The V gene's germline CDR1 is SGHTA and CDR2 FQGNSA. In DNA, the CDR3 is TGTGCCAGCAGCCCCCGGACTAGCGTACAAGAGACCCAGTACTTC. This codes for CASSPRTSVQETQYF.

The chain has TRBV18 and TRBJ2-2; the match to TRBD2 covers 8 bases. CDR3 length: 16 residues. V lost 3 bases to trimming and J lost 6 bases; unmatched junction nucleotides: 9. The germline V gene encodes CDR1 KGHSH and CDR2 LQKENI. The CDR3 loop reads CASSPTSGSYPGELFF. CDR3 coding DNA: TGTGCCAGCTCACCTACCAGCGGGAGCTACCCCGGGGAGCTGTTTTTT.

The chain links TRBV5-1 to TRBJ2-7; D is uncertain. Trimming took off 0 bases at V and 4 bases at J, with 11 bases between the two ends. The CDR3 contains 14 residues. Germline V gene lookup returns CDR1 SGHRS and CDR2 YFSETQ. CDR3 nucleotide sequence: TGCGCCAGCAGCTTGGCCTCTCCATTTTACGAGCAGTACTTC. Translated, it gives CASSLASPFYEQYF.

V gene TRBV7-2 combines with J gene TRBJ1-2; 11 nucleotides match TRBD1. This CDR3 is 16 amino acids long. The junction had 11 bases not matched to a gene; V was cut back by 8 bases and J by 3 bases. The germline gives CDR1 SGHTA, CDR2 FQGNSA. The CDR3 sequence is CASATGTGGFDYGYTF. The CDR3 DNA is TGTGCCAGCGCAACCGGGACAGGGGGTTTCGACTATGGCTACACCTTC.

The rearrangement joins TRBV10-3 to TRBJ2-3, with D uncertain. The V and J ends lost 10 bases and 5 bases respectively, with 16 bases between them. Germline V CDR1 and CDR2: ENHRY, SYGVKD. The CDR3 contains 13 residues. The CDR3 region is CATLRGVEDTQYF. CDR3 in DNA: TGTGCCACCCTACGAGGAGTAGAAGATACGCAGTATTTT.

J is TRBJ1-1 and V is TRBV5-8; no reliable D call. The CDR3 totals 13 residues. Trimming removed 2 bases from V and 5 bases from J, with 10 bases in between. Per germline, CDR1 SGHTS and CDR2 YDEGEE. The CDR3 loop is CASSLNGETEAFF. The CDR3 DNA sequence: TGTGCCAGCAGCTTAAACGGGGAGACTGAAGCTTTCTTT.

The chain joins TRBV11-1 to TRBJ2-7; TRBD2 matches at 8 bases. J gave up 2 bases and V 0 bases, and 3 bases lay outside the gene matches. This CDR3 comprises 15 residues. The germline CDR1 and CDR2 sequences are SGHAT and FQDESV (reference sequence). CDR3 bases: TGTGCCAGCAGCTTAGCAACGGGAGGGACCTACGAGCAGTACTTC. Its translation: CASSLATGGTYEQYF.

The chain has TRBV9 and TRBJ1-2; TRBD1 agrees at 7 bases. This CDR3 is built from 15 residues. Germline V gene lookup returns CDR1 SGDLS and CDR2 YYNGEE. The J segment lost 0 bases and the V segment lost 3 bases, leaving 5 bases of the junction unmatched. The CDR3 loop is CASSAGGYANYGYTF. The CDR3 DNA sequence: TGTGCCAGCAGCGCAGGGGGTTATGCTAACTATGGCTACACCTTC.

The J gene is TRBJ2-1, the V gene TRBV7-8, with 8 bases lining up with TRBD2. Germline CDR1 SGHVS, CDR2 FQNEAQ. There are 15 residues in the CDR3. V was pared by 6 bases and J by 0 bases, with 4 bases of the junction left unmatched. The CDR3 region has the DNA TGTGCCAGCAGGGTAGCGGGAATCTCCTACAATGAGCAGTTCTTC. This gives the protein CASRVAGISYNEQFF.

The V and J genes are TRBV5-8 and TRBJ1-1; possible D gene TRBD1, 5 bases. Germline CDR1 SGHTS, CDR2 YDEGEE. The CDR3 consists of 16 residues. Trimming left V 4 bases short and J 0 bases short, with 16 bases between. Written as DNA, the CDR3 is TGTGCCAGCAGCGTGCGGGACGGGCACTTGAACACTGAAGCTTTCTTT. Its translation: CASSVRDGHLNTEAFF. Full variable domain (outside the CDR3, taken from reference TRBV5-8 and TRBJ1-1): EAGVTQSPTHLIKTRGQQATLRCSPISGHTSVYWYQQALGLGLQFLLWYDEGEERNRGNFPPRFSGRQFPNYSSELNVNALELEDSALYLCASSVRDGHLNTEAFFGQGTRLTVV.

The J gene is TRBJ2-7, the V gene TRBV6-6; 7 bases are shared with TRBD1. Germline V gene lookup returns CDR1 MNHNY and CDR2 SVGAGI (reference sequence). V shed 6 bases and J 3 bases; nucleotides not matched to a gene: 8. The CDR3 runs to 14 residues. CDR3 amino acids: CASSNEGAIYEQYF. DNA for the CDR3: TGTGCCAGCAGCAACGAGGGGGCTATCTACGAGCAGTACTTC.

This chain joins TRBV13 and TRBJ1-1; 7 bases match TRBD1. CDR1 PRHDT and CDR2 FYEKMQ come from the germline V gene (reference sequence). Trimming removed 5 bases from V and 4 bases from J; junction bases left unmatched: 4. The CDR3 is 13 amino acids. The CDR3 reads CASSPTGITEAFF. The CDR3 DNA reads as TGTGCCAGCAGCCCGACAGGGATCACTGAAGCTTTCTTT.

The rearrangement links TRBV2 to TRBJ2-5; D not certain. Trimming cost V 5 bases and J 1 base, with 2 bases left between them. Per the germline V gene, CDR1 is SNHLY and CDR2 is FYNNEI. This CDR3 comprises 11 residues. CDR3 region: CASSFQETQYF. In DNA form, the CDR3 reads TGTGCCAGCAGTTTCCAAGAGACCCAGTACTTC.

This chain joins TRBV5-1 and TRBJ2-3; 10 bases agree with TRBD2. The CDR3 is made up of 17 amino acids. The junction had 4 bases not matched to a gene; V was cut back by 0 bases and J by 0 bases. Germline CDR1 SGHRS, CDR2 YFSETQ. The CDR3 spells CASSLEREGWSTDTQYF. The CDR3 DNA follows: TGCGCCAGCAGCTTGGAGCGGGAGGGCTGGAGCACAGATACGCAGTATTTT.

J is TRBJ2-7 and V is TRBV7-9, with TRBD2 as a possible D gene (6 bases). Germline V lookup: CDR1 SEHNR, CDR2 FQNEAQ (reference sequence). The germline V and J ends were trimmed by 4 bases and 5 bases, with 18 bases remaining between them. The CDR3 runs to 15 residues. CDR3 DNA sequence: TGTGCCAGCAGCTCGGGAGCGGGCCCACTGGACGAGCAGTACTTC. Encoded protein: CASSSGAGPLDEQYF.

The chain couples TRBV11-2 to TRBJ2-5, with 8 bases aligning to TRBD2. CDR3 length: 16 amino acids. Trimming took 1 base from V and 2 from J; bases not matched to a gene: 6. The germline V gene encodes CDR1 SGHAT and CDR2 FQNNGV. The CDR3 DNA sequence: TGTGCCAGCAGCTTAGGTCCTGGGACTAGGCAAGAGACCCAGTACTTC. Its translation is CASSLGPGTRQETQYF.

This chain connects TRBV5-1 to TRBJ2-2; 7 bases fit TRBD2. The CDR3 covers 16 residues. Per the germline V gene, CDR1 is SGHRS and CDR2 is YFSETQ. The trim removed 4 bases at V and 5 bases at J, leaving 11 bases unmatched. This CDR3 is CASSRTSVGGTGELFF. CDR3 DNA: TGCGCCAGCAGCCGAACTAGCGTAGGTGGAACCGGGGAGCTGTTTTTT.

The chain employs TRBV7-9 and TRBJ1-5, with D tentatively TRBD1 (6 bases). Per germline, CDR1 SEHNR and CDR2 FQNEAQ (reference sequence). Trimming stripped 3 bases from V and 8 bases from J, with 11 bases between. The CDR3 runs 13 residues. CDR3 bases: TGTGCCAGCAGCTTGGGGGGACATGAGCCCCAGCATTTT. Protein: CASSLGGHEPQHF.

This rearrangement joins TRBV6-6 to TRBJ2-4; 8 bases align to TRBD1. Looked up from germline, CDR1 is MNHNY and CDR2 is SVGAGI (reference sequence). CDR3 size: 14 residues. J gave up 8 bases and V 6 bases, and 9 bases lay outside the gene matches. CDR3 in DNA: TGTGCCAGCAGACCCGGGCAGGGGGCAGACATTCAGTACTTC. This gives the protein CASRPGQGADIQYF.

The J gene is TRBJ2-7, the V gene TRBV7-2, with 13 positions matching TRBD2. In germline, CDR1 is SGHTA, CDR2 FQGNSA. This CDR3 contains 17 residues. J gave up 3 bases and V 0 bases, and 5 bases lay outside the gene matches. The CDR3 loop is CASSLARTSGRHYEQYF. In nucleotides, the CDR3 is TGTGCCAGCAGCTTAGCCAGGACTAGCGGGAGACACTACGAGCAGTACTTC.